The TCR beta chain under discussion was sequenced for a study of OX40 agonist ivuxolimab in advanced cancers. Study details: Patients assigned to dose escalation were diagnosed with hepatocellular carcinoma, melanoma, renal cell or head and neck cancer.

Assay: immunoSEQ multiplex PCR; the TCRdb copy retains only in-frame clones and omits some. The sample shows tens of thousands of clones, over 75% of them seen only once. There are a few counts of this clone. The receptor's source is an adult with an advanced solid tumor such as melanoma, head and neck, liver or kidney cancer. Here the sequenced sample was CD4+ or CD8+ T cells sorted from blood, taken in a trial of the OX40 agonist ivuxolimab.

CDR3 in amino acids: CASTIQGHQPQHF. The CDR3 nucleotides read TGTGCCAGCACTATACAGGGGCATCAGCCCCAGCATTTT. The V call is TRBV13, the J call TRBJ1-5; 7 positions agree with TRBD1. The CDR3 loop spans 13 amino acids. The trim removed 7 bases at V and 5 bases at J, leaving 5 bases unmatched. The germline V gene has CDR1 PRHDT and CDR2 FYEKMQ (reference sequence).